Sequencing of this T cell receptor beta chain was carried out in a study of T cell responses to AZD1222 COVID-19 vaccine. Findings and caveats of the study: The breadth and depth of Spike-specific TCRs increased once two AZD1222 doses had been given.

Profiling relied on immunoSEQ multiplex PCR, and the TCRdb table lists in-frame clones only, not all of them. This sample carries just over 65,000 clones, roughly 84% of them seen once, and the ten largest clones take 15% to 20%. With regard to this clone: Its target is unknown.

The CDR3 is 13 amino acids. Germline V gene sequence: CDR1 LNHDA, CDR2 SQIVND (reference sequence). V shed 8 bases and J shed 0 bases, with 10 bases lying between them. The material sequenced was peripheral blood, taken on day 0 of AZD1222 vaccination. The chain joins TRBV19 to TRBJ1-1; no clear D gene. The origin of this receptor is an adult in good health. CDR3 nucleotide sequence: TGTGCCAGTGTAGACCGATTGAACACTGAAGCTTTCTTT. Its protein product is CASVDRLNTEAFF. The variable domain in full, with the rest retrieved from reference TRBV19 and TRBJ1-1, is DGGITQSPKYLFRKEGQNVTLSCEQNLNHDAMYWYRQDPGQGLRLIYYSQIVNDFQKGDIAEGYSVSREKKESFPLTVTSAQKNPTAFYLCASVDRLNTEAFFGQGTRLTVV.